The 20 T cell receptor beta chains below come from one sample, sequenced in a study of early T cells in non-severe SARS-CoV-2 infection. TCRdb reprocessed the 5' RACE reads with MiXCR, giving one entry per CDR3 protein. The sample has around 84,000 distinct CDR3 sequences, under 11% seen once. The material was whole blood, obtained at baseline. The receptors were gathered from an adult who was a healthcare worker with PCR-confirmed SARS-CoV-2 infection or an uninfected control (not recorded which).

In nucleotides, the CDR3 is TGCAGCGTTGAGGCCGATTACAATGAGCAGTTCTTC. This codes for CSVEADYNEQFF. This chain uses TRBV29-1 with TRBJ2-1; D gene uncertain. The CDR3 totals 12 residues. The germline V gene has CDR1 SQVTM and CDR2 ANQGSEA. The germline V and J ends were trimmed by 3 bases and 4 bases, with 7 bases remaining between them.

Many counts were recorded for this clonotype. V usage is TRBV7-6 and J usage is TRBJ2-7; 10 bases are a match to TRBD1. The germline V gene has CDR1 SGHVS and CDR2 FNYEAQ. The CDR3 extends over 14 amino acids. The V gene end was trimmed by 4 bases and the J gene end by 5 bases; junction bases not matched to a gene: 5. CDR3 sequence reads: CASSSTGGQDEQYF. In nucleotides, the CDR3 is TGTGCCAGCAGCTCGACAGGGGGCCAGGACGAGCAGTACTTC. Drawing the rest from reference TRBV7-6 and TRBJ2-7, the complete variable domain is GAGVSQSPRYKVTKRGQDVALRCDPISGHVSLYWYRQALGQGPEFLTYFNYEAQQDKSGLPNDRFSAERPEGSISTLTIQRTEQRDSAMYRCASSSTGGQDEQYFGPGTRLTVT.

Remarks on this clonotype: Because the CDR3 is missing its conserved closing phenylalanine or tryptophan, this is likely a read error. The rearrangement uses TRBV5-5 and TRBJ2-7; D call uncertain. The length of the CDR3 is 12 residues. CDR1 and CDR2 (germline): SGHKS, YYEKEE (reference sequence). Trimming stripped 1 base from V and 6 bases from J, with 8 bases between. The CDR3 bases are TGTGCCAGCAGCTTGTTAGTGGGCGAGCAGTACTTA. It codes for CASSLLVGEQYL.

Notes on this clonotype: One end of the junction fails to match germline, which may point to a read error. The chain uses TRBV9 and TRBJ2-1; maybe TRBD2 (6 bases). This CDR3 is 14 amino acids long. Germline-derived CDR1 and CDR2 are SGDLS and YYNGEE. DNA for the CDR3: TGCGCCAGCAGCGTCGGGGGACCCCCGGGGGAGCAGTTCTTC. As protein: CASSVGGPPGEQFF.

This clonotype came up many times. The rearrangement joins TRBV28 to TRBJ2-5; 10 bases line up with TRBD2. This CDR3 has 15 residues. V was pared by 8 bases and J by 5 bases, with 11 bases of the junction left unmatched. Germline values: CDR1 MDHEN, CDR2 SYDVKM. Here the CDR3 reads CASRRKREGLETQYF. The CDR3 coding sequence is TGTGCCAGCCGCCGCAAGCGGGAGGGTCTGGAGACCCAGTACTTC.

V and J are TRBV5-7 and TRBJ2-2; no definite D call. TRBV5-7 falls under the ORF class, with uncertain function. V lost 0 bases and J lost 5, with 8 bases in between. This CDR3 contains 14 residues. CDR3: CASSLEEKTGELFF. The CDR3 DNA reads TGTGCCAGCAGCTTGGAGGAAAAGACCGGGGAGCTGTTTTTT.

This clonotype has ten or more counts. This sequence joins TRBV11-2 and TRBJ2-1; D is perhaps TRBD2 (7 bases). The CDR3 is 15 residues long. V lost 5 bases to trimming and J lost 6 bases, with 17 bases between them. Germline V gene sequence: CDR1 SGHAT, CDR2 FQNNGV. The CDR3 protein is CASSALGGLSNEQFF. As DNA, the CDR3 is TGTGCCAGCAGCGCTCTGGGGGGGCTGTCCAATGAGCAGTTCTTC.

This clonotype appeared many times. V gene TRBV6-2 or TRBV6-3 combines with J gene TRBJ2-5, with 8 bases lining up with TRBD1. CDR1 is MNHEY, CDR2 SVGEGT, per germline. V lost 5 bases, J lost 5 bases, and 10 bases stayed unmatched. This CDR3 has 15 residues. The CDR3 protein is CASSLLRTGTETQYF. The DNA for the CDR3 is TGTGCCAGCAGTCTCCTCCGGACAGGGACGGAGACCCAGTACTTC.

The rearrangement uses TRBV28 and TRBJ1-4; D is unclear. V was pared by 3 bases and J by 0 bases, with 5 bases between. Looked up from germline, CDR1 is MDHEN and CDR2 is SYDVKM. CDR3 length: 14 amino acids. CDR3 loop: CASSFRSTNEKLFF. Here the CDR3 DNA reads TGTGCCAGCAGTTTTAGGTCAACTAATGAAAAACTGTTTTTT.

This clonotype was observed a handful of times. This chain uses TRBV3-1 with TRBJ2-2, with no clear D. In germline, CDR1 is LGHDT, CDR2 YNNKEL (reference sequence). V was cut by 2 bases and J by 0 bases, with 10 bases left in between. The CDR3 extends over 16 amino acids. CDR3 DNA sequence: TGTGCCAGCAGCCAACGACGGCCGACGAACACCGGGGAGCTGTTTTTT. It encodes CASSQRRPTNTGELFF.

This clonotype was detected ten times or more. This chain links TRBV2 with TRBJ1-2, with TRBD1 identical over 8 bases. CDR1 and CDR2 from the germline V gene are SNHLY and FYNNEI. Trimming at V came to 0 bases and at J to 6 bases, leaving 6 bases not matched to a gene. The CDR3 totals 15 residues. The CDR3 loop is CASSEARQGFHGYTF. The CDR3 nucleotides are TGTGCCAGCAGTGAAGCGCGACAGGGGTTTCATGGCTACACCTTC.

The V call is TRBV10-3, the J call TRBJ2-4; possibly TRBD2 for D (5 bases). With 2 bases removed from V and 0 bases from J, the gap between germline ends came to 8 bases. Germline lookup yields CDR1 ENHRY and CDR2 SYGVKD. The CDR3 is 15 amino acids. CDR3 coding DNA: TGTGCCATCAGTGAGCAAGGACTAGCCAAAAACATTCAGTACTTC. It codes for CAISEQGLAKNIQYF.

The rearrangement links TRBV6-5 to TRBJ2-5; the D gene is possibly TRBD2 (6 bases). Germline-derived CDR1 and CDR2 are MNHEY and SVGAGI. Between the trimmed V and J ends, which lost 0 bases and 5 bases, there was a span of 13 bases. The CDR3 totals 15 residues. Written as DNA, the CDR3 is TGTGCCAGCAGTTACTCCCCGGCGGGGAGGGAGACCCAGTACTTC. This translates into CASSYSPAGRETQYF.

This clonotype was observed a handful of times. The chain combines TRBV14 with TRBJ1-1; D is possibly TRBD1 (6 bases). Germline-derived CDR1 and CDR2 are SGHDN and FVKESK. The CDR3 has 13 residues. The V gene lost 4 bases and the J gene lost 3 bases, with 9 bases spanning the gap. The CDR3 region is CASSRQEYTEAFF. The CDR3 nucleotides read TGTGCCAGCAGCCGACAGGAGTACACTGAAGCTTTCTTT.

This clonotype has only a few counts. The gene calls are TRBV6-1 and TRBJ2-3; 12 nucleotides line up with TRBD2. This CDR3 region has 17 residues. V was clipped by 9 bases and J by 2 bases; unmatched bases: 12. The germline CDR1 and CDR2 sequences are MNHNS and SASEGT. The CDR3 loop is CASDGLAGGGDTDTQYF. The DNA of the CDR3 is TGTGCCAGTGACGGGCTAGCGGGAGGGGGTGACACAGATACGCAGTATTTT.

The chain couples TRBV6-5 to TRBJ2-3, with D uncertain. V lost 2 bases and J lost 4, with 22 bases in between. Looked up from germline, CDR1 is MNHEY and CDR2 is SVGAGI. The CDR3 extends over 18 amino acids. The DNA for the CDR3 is TGTGCCAGCAGTTACCAGTTCCCTCGGCGGACCCCTGCAGATACGCAGTATTTT. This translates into CASSYQFPRRTPADTQYF.

CDR3 sequence (DNA): TGCAGTGCTAGACCCCAGAGGACTAGCAGAAAAGAGACCCAGTACTTC. It translates to CSARPQRTSRKETQYF. The rearrangement uses TRBV20-1 and TRBJ2-5, with 8 bases aligning to TRBD2. This CDR3 region has 16 residues. The germline gives CDR1 DFQATT, CDR2 SNEGSKA (reference sequence). J lost 3 bases, V lost 2 bases, and 11 bases had no gene match.

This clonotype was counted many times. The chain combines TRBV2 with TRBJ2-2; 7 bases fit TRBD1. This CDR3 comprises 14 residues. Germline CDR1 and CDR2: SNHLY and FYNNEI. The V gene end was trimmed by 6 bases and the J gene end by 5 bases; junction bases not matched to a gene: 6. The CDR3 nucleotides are TGTGCCAGCAGCCTCACACAGGGGACCGGGGAGCTGTTTTTT. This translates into CASSLTQGTGELFF.

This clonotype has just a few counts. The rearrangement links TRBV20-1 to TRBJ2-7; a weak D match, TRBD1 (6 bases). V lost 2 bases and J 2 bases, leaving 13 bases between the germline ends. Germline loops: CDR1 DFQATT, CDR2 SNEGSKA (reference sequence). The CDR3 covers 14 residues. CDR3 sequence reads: CSARSRTAPYEQYF. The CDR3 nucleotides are TGCAGTGCTAGATCCCGGACAGCGCCCTACGAGCAGTACTTC.

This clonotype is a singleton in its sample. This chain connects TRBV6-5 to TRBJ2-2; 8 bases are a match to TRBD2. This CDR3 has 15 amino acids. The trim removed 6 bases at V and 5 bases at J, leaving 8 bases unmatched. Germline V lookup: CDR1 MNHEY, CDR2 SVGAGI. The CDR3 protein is CASSPREGETGELFF. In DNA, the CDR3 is TGTGCCAGCAGCCCTCGGGAGGGTGAAACCGGGGAGCTGTTTTTT.